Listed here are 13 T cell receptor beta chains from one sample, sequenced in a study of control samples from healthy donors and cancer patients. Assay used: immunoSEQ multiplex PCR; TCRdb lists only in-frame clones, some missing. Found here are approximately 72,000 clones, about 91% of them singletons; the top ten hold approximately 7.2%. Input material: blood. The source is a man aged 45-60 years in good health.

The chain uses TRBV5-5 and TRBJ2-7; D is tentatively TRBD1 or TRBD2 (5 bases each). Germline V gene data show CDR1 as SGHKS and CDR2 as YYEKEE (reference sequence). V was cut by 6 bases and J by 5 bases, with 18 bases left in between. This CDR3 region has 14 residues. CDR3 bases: TGTGCCAGCAACCCTGGGGGTCCTCGCGACGAGCAGTACTTC. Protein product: CASNPGGPRDEQYF.

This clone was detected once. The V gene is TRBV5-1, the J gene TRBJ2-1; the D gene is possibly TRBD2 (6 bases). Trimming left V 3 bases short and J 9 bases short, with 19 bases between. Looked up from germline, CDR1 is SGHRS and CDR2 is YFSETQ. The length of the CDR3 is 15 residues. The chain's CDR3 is CASSSGTPYSSEQFF. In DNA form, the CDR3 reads TGCGCCAGCAGCTCCGGGACTCCTTACTCGTCTGAGCAGTTCTTC.

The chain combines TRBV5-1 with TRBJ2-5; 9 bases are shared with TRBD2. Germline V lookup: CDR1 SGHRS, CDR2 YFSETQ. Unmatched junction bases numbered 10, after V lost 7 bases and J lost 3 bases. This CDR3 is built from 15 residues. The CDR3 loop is CASGGRLAGKETQYF. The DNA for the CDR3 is TGCGCCAGCGGCGGTAGGCTAGCGGGAAAAGAGACCCAGTACTTC.

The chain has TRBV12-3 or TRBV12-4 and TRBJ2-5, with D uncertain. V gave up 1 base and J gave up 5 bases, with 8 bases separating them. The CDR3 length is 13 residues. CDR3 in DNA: TGTGCCAGCAGTTTAGGTCCCGTGGAGACCCAGTACTTC. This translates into CASSLGPVETQYF.

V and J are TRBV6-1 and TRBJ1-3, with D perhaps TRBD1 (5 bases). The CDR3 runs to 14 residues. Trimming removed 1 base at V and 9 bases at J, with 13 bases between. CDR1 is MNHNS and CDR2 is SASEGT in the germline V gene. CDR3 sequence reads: CASSEGLLGVTIYF. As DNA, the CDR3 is TGTGCCAGCAGTGAAGGACTCTTGGGGGTCACCATATATTTT.

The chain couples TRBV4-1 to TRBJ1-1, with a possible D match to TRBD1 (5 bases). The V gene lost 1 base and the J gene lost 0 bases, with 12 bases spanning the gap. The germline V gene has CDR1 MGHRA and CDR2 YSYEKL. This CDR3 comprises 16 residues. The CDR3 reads CASSQVDGALNTEAFF. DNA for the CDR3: TGCGCCAGCAGCCAAGTTGATGGGGCTCTGAACACTGAAGCTTTCTTT.

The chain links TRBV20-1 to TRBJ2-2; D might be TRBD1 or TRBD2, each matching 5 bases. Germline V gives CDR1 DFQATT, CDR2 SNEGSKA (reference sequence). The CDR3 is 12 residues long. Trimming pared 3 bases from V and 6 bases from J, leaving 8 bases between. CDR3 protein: CSASEGPGELFF. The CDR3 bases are TGCAGTGCTAGTGAGGGGCCCGGGGAGCTGTTTTTT.

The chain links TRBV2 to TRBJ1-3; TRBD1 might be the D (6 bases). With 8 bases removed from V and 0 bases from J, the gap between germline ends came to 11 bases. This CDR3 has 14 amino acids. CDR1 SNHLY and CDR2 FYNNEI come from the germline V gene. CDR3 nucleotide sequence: TGTGCCAGCCGATGGACAGCCTCTGGAAACACCATATATTTT. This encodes CASRWTASGNTIYF.

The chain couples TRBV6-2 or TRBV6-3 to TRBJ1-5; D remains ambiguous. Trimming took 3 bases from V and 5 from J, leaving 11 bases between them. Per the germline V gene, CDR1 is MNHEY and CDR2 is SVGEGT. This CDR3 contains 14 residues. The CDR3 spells CASSYFSGDQPQHF. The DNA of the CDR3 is TGTGCCAGCAGTTATTTTTCCGGGGATCAGCCCCAGCATTTT.

CDR3 in DNA: TGTGCCAGCAGCTTGACAGCGGGGGAGCAGTACTTC. It codes for CASSLTAGEQYF. The chain employs TRBV7-9 and TRBJ2-7, with 7 bases lining up with TRBD2. V gave up 3 bases and J gave up 7 bases; unmatched junction bases: 3. The CDR3 contains 12 residues. Germline V gene lookup returns CDR1 SEHNR and CDR2 FQNEAQ (reference sequence).

The CDR3 protein is CASSLGGDLNSPLHF. The DNA for the CDR3 is TGTGCCAGCAGCTTGGGCGGGGACCTGAATTCACCCCTCCACTTT. The rearrangement joins TRBV5-4 to TRBJ1-6, with a possible D match to TRBD1 (5 bases). The V end was cut by 0 bases, the J end by 7 bases, with 11 bases between. Germline V gene lookup returns CDR1 SGHNT and CDR2 YYREEE (reference sequence). This CDR3 comprises 15 residues.

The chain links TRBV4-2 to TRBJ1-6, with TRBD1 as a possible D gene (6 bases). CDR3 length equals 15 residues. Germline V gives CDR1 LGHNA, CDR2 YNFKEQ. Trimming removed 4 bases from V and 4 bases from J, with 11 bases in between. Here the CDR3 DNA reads TGTGCCAGCAGCCCGACAGGAGAATATAATTCACCCCTCCACTTT. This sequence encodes CASSPTGEYNSPLHF.

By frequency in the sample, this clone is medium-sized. The CDR3 loop is CASSYNAELTDTQYF. The CDR3 nucleotides are TGTGCCAGCAGTTACAACGCTGAATTGACAGATACGCAGTATTTT. The V gene is TRBV6-5, the J gene TRBJ2-3; D uncertain. V was clipped by 2 bases and J by 3 bases, with 12 bases between them. Germline-derived CDR1 and CDR2 are MNHEY and SVGAGI. This CDR3 comprises 15 residues.